The 4 T cell receptor beta chains below come from one sample, sequenced in a study of T cell responses to AZD1222 COVID-19 vaccine. Generated by immunoSEQ multiplex PCR, the TCRdb table keeps only in-frame clones and is missing some. Among about 140,000 clones listed, approximately 90% were seen once. The sequencing used peripheral blood, collected on day 0 of AZD1222 vaccination. The receptor source for this set is an adult in good health.

Comment on this clone: In the same sample, other DNA sequences code for this CDR3. This rearrangement joins TRBV6-5 to TRBJ1-3; D gene uncertain. This CDR3 has 13 residues. V was clipped by 2 bases and J by 4 bases, with 6 bases between them. Germline V gives CDR1 MNHEY, CDR2 SVGAGI. CDR3 sequence reads: CASSYPGGNTIYF. DNA for the CDR3: TGTGCCAGCAGTTACCCTGGAGGAAACACCATATATTTT.

The chain recombines TRBV5-1 with TRBJ2-1; perhaps TRBD2 as D (6 bases). Germline V gene lookup returns CDR1 SGHRS and CDR2 YFSETQ. This CDR3 has 16 residues. Between the trimmed V and J ends, which lost 4 bases and 1 base, there was a span of 15 bases. CDR3 sequence reads: CASSIPGDRSYNEQFF. CDR3 sequence (DNA): TGCGCCAGCAGCATACCGGGGGATCGGTCCTACAATGAGCAGTTCTTC.

The chain has TRBV7-2 and TRBJ1-1; no clear D gene. Germline-derived CDR1 and CDR2 are SGHTA and FQGNSA. The CDR3 is made up of 12 amino acids. V was trimmed by 9 bases and J by 1 base, leaving 9 bases between them. This chain's CDR3 is CASKGPNTEAFF. The DNA for the CDR3 is TGTGCCAGTAAGGGCCCGAACACTGAAGCTTTCTTT.

The chain couples TRBV6-5 to TRBJ2-3; 9 nucleotides line up with TRBD2. The germline gives CDR1 MNHEY, CDR2 SVGAGI. This CDR3 spans 15 amino acids. The J segment lost 5 bases and the V segment lost 8 bases, leaving 11 bases of the junction unmatched. The CDR3 here is CASGLAPTGGDTQYF. CDR3 coding DNA: TGTGCCAGCGGACTAGCGCCGACTGGGGGAGATACGCAGTATTTT.